This T cell receptor (beta chain) appears in the sequencing data of a study of blood T cells in healthy people across ages. Drawn from each donor were roughly 9.4 milliliters of peripheral blood. Total RNA extracted from each sample amounted to at least 5.5 micrograms. With a J-beta primer mix and a sample-barcoded 5' primer, a second PCR ran about 7 to 12 cycles. At least 3 million CDR3-containing paired-end reads were obtained per sample. TCRdb ran MiXCR on the 5' RACE reads and lists one entry per CDR3 protein. The data hold 1.5 million or so distinct CDR3 sequences, with around 42% observed a single time. In germline, CDR1 is SGHDN, CDR2 FVKESK. V lost 1 base to trimming and J lost 10 bases, with 7 bases between them. This CDR3 is 12 amino acids long.

The clonotype comes from a woman aged 18-29 years in good health. The rearrangement uses TRBV14 and TRBJ2-2, with D unresolved. The source material was blood. In DNA form, the CDR3 reads TGTGCCAGCAGCCAAGTGGGATTGGAGCTGTTTTTT. It specifies CASSQVGLELFF.